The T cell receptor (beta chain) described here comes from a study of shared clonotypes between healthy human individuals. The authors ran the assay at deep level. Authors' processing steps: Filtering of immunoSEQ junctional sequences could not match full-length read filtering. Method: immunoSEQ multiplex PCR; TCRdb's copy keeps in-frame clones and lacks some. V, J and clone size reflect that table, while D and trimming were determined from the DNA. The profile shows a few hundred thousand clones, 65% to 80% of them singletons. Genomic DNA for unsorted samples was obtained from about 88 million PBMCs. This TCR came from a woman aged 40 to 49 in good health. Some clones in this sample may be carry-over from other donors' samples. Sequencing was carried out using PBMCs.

DNA for the CDR3: TGTGCCAGCAGTTACGGGCAGGGCCATCAGCCCCAGCATTTT. It encodes CASSYGQGHQPQHF. The chain uses TRBV6-6 and TRBJ1-5; possible D gene TRBD1, 5 bases. The CDR3 loop spans 14 amino acids. Looked up from germline, CDR1 is MNHNY and CDR2 is SVGAGI (reference sequence). Trimming took 2 bases from V and 5 from J, leaving 10 bases between them.